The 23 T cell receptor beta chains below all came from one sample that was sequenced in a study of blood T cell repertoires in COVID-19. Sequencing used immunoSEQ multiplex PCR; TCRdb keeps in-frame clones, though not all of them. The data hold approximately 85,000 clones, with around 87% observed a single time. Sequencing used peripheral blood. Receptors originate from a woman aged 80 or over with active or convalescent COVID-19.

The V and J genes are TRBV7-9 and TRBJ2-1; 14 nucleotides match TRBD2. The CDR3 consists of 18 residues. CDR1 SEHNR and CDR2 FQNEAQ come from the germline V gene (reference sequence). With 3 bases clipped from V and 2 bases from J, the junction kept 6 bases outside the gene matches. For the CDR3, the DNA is TGTGCCAGCAGCTTTGGACTAGCGGGAGGATCCCCCTACAATGAGCAGTTCTTC. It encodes CASSFGLAGGSPYNEQFF.

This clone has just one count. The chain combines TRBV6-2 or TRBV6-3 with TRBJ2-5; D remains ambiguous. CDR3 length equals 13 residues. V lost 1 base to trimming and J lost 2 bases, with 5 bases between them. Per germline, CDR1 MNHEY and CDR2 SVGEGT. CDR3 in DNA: TGTGCCAGCAGTTACTGGCAGCAAGAGACCCAGTACTTC. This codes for CASSYWQQETQYF.

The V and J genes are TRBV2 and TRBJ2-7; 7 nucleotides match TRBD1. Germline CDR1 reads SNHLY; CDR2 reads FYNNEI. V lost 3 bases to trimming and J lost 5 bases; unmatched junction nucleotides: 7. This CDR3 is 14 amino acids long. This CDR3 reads CASSDIGTVDEQYF. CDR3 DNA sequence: TGTGCCAGCAGTGATATCGGGACAGTCGACGAGCAGTACTTC.

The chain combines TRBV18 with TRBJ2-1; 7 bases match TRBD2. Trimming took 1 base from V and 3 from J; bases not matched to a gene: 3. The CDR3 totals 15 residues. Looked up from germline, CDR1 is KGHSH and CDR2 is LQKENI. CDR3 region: CASSPRLADYNEQFF. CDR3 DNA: TGTGCCAGCTCACCACGCCTAGCGGACTACAATGAGCAGTTCTTC.

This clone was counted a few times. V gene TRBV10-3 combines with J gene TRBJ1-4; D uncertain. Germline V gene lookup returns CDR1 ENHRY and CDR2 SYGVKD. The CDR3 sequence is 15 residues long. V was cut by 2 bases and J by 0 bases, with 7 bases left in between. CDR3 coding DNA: TGTGCCATCAGTGAGGGTCGAGCAACTAATGAAAAACTGTTTTTT. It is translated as CAISEGRATNEKLFF.

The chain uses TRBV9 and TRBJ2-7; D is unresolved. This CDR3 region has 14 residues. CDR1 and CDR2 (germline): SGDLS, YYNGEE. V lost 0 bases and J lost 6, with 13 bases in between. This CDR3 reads CASSVAMWASEQYF. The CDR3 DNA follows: TGTGCCAGCAGCGTAGCTATGTGGGCCTCCGAGCAGTACTTC.

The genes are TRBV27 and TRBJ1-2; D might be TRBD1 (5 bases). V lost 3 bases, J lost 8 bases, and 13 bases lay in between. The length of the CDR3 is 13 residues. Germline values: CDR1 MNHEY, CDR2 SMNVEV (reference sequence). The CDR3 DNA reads TGTGCCAGCAGTTTTAGCAAAGGGGTCGGCTACACCTTC. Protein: CASSFSKGVGYTF.

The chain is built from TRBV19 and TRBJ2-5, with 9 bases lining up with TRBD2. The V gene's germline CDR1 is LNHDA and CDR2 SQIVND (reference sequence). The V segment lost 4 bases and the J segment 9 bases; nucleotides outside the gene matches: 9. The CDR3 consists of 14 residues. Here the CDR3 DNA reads TGTGCCAGTAGTAAGACTAGCGGAGCACAGCCCCAGTACTTC. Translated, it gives CASSKTSGAQPQYF.

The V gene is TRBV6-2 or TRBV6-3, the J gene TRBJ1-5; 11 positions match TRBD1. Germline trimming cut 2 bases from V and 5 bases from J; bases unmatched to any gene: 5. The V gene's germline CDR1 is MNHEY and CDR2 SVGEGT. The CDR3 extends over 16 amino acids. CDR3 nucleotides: TGTGCCAGCAGTTACGTAGGACAGGGGGCCGATCAGCCCCAGCATTTT. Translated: CASSYVGQGADQPQHF.

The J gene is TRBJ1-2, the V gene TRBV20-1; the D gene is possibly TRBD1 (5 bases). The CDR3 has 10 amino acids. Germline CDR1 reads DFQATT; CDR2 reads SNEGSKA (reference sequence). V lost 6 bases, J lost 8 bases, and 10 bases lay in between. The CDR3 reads CSAGEGGYTF. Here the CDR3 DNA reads TGCAGTGCCGGGGAGGGGGGCTACACCTTC.

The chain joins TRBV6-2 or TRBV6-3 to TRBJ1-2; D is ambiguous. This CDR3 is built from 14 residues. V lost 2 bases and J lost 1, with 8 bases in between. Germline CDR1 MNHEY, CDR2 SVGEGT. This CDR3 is CASSYHASNYGYTF. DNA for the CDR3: TGTGCCAGCAGTTACCATGCCAGTAACTATGGCTACACCTTC.

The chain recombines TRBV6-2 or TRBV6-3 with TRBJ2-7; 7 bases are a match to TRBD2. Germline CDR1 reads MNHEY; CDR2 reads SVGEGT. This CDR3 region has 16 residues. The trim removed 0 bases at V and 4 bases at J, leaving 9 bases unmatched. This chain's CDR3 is CASSYSLAQTIYEQYF. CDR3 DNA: TGTGCCAGCAGTTACTCACTAGCGCAGACAATATACGAGCAGTACTTC.

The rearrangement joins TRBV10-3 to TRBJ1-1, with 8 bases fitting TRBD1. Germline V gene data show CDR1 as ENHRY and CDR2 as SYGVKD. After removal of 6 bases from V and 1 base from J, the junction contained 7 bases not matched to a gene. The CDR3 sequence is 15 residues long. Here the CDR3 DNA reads TGTGCCATCAGAGCCGGGACAGGCTCGAACACTGAAGCTTTCTTT. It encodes CAIRAGTGSNTEAFF.

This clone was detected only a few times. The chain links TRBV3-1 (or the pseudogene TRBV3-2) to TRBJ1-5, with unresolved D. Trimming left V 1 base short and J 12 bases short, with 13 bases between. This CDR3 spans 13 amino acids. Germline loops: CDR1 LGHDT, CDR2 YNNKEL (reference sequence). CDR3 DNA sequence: TGTGCCAGCAGCCAAGGTCCAAGACTAGGCCAGCATTTT. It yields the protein CASSQGPRLGQHF.

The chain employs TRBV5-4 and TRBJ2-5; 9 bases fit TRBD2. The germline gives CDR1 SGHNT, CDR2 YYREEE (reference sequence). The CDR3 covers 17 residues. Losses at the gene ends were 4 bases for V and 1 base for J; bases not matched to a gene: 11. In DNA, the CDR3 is TGTGCCAGCAGCCGAAAGGGAGGTAGCGGGGGCCAAGAGACCCAGTACTTC. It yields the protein CASSRKGGSGGQETQYF.

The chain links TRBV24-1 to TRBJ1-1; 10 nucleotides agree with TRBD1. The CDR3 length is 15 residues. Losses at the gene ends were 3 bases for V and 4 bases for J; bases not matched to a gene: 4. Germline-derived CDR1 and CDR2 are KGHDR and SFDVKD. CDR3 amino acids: CATSDQTGGRTEAFF. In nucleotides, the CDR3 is TGTGCCACCAGTGATCAGACAGGGGGCCGCACTGAAGCTTTCTTT.

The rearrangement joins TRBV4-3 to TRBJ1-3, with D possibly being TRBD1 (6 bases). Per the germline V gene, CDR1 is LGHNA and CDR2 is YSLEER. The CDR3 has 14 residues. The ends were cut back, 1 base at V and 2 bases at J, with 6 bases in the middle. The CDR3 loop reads CASSQGTAGNTIYF. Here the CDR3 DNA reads TGCGCCAGCAGCCAAGGGACAGCTGGAAACACCATATATTTT.

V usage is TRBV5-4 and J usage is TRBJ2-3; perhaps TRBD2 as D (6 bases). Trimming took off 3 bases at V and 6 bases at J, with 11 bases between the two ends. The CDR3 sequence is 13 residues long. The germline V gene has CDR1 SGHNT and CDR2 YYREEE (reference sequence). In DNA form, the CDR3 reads TGTGCCAGCAGCTCCTCTGGGGGGGATACGCAGTATTTT. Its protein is CASSSSGGDTQYF.

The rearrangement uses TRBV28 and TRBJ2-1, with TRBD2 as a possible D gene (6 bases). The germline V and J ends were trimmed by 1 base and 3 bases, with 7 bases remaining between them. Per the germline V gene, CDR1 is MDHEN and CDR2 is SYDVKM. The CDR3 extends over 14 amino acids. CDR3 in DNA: TGTGCCAGCAGTTTATCCGGGAGCTACAATGAGCAGTTCTTC. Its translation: CASSLSGSYNEQFF.

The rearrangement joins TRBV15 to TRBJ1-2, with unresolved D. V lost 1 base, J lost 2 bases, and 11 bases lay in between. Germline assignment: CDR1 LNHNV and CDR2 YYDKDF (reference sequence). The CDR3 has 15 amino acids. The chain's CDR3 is CATSRGGGPNYGYTF. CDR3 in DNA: TGTGCCACCAGCAGAGGAGGAGGCCCCAACTATGGCTACACCTTC.

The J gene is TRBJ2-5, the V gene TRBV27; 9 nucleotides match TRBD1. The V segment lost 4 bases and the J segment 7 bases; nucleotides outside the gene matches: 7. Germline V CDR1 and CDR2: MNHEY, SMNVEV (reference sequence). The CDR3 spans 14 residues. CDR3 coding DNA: TGTGCCAGCAGTTCTACAGGGGGCCTGGGGACCCAGTACTTC. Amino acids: CASSSTGGLGTQYF.

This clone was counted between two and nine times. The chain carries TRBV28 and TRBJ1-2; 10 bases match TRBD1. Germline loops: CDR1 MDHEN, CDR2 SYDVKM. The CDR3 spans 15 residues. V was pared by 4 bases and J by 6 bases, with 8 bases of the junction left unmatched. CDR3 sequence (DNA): TGTGCCAGCAGTTCGCCGACAGGGGGCGCTGATGGCTACACCTTC. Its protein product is CASSSPTGGADGYTF.

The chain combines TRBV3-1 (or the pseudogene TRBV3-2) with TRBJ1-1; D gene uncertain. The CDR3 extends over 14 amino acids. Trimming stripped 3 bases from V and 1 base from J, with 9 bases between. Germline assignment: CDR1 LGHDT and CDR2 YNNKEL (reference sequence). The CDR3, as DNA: TGTGCCAGCAGCCACAGGCAGACGAACACTGAAGCTTTCTTT. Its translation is CASSHRQTNTEAFF.